A selection of T cell receptor beta chains follows, all from one sample in a study of cytomegalovirus exposure and HLA in healthy donors. Using immunoSEQ multiplex PCR, the repertoire was profiled, and TCRdb retains in-frame clones only, with some absent. The table shows tens of thousands of clones, with over 55% occurring only once. Sequencing was carried out using PBMCs. Source of these receptors: a man aged 40-50 years in good health and CMV-seropositive. Each CDR3 is given with its conserved first and last residue. The D gene is left open where the match is weak. Not every row has a clone size; where given, it reads once, few, many or a size class.

clone_size,d_call,v_call,j_call,cdr3_nt,cdr3_aa
once,-,TRBV2,TRBJ2-7,TGTGCCAGCAGCGACTACCGGACGGGAGACTACGAGCAGTACTTC,CASSDYRTGDYEQYF
-,TRBD2,TRBV27,TRBJ2-3,TGTGCCAGCAGTTTAAAAAGCGGGGGCACAGATACGCAGTATTTT,CASSLKSGGTDTQYF
-,-,TRBV5-6,TRBJ1-6,TGTGCCAGCGGGCGGGAAAGTAATTCACCCCTCCACTTT,CASGRESNSPLHF
-,-,TRBV2,TRBJ1-4,TGTGCCAGCAGGCGGGACGGTAATGAAAAACTGTTTTTT,CASRRDGNEKLFF
-,TRBD2,TRBV28,TRBJ2-4,TGTGCCAGCAGTTTACCTAGCGGGAACATTCAGTACTTC,CASSLPSGNIQYF
few,-,TRBV7-8,TRBJ2-5,TGTGCCAGCAGCTTTAACAGAGAGACCCAGTACTTC,CASSFNRETQYF
-,-,TRBV9,TRBJ2-7,TGTGCCAGCAGCGTAGGACTAGGGGTGTCCTACGAGCAGTACTTC,CASSVGLGVSYEQYF
-,-,TRBV29-1,TRBJ2-7,TGCAGCGGGTTGGGCAGGGGCAATTACGAGCAGTACTTC,CSGLGRGNYEQYF
-,TRBD1,TRBV5-1,TRBJ2-7,TGCGCCAGCAGCCGGGACAGGAGTTCCCTCCAGGAGCAGTACTTC,CASSRDRSSLQEQYF
-,-,TRBV18,TRBJ1-2,TGTGCCAGCTCACCAGGGAGACGGAGCTATGGCTACACCTTC,CASSPGRRSYGYTF
-,-,TRBV18,TRBJ1-4,TGTGCCAGCTCACCCACGGGGATAGAAAAAGAAAAACTGTTTTTT,CASSPTGIEKEKLFF
-,-,TRBV10-3,TRBJ1-6,TGTGCCATCAGTACAGAAACCCCCCACTCTTCACCCCTCCACTTT,CAISTETPHSSPLHF
-,-,TRBV27,TRBJ2-7,TGTGCCAGCAGCGGGAGACCCTACGAGCAGTACTTC,CASSGRPYEQYF
-,TRBD1,TRBV7-2,TRBJ1-1,TGTGCCAGCAGCTTAGCAGGGGGCCTAACTGAAGCTTTCTTT,CASSLAGGLTEAFF
-,TRBD2,TRBV18,TRBJ2-1,TGTGCCAGCTCGCGCGGGGGGGCCATTTTGGATGAGCAGTTCTTC,CASSRGGAILDEQFF
-,-,TRBV9,TRBJ2-5,TGTGCCAGCAGCGTATATGGGGGCTGGGAGGAGACCCAGTACTTC,CASSVYGGWEETQYF